This TCR beta chain stems from a study of CD8 T cells in Susac syndrome. This CDR3 region has 14 residues. V was pared by 5 bases and J by 1 base, with 9 bases between. Germline CDR1 and CDR2: KGHSH and LQKENI. CD8+ and CD4+ T cells from blood underwent TCR beta sequencing, which was carried out in a high-throughput format. Random hexamers were used to reverse transcribe 0.5 to 1 ug of RNA. From the immunoSEQ multiplex PCR reads, TCRdb called clonotypes with MiXCR, one entry per CDR3 protein. Seen here are fewer than 150,000 distinct CDR3 sequences, nearly 95% observed once, and the top ten hold over 0.1%.

This clonotype was sampled from a human donor in good health. The sequencing input was CD4+ T cells from PBMCs. V usage is TRBV18 and J usage is TRBJ2-4; D is ambiguous. The CDR3 protein is CASSGTKAKNIQYF. CDR3 nucleotide sequence: TGTGCCAGCTCAGGAACTAAGGCCAAAAACATTCAGTACTTC.